The source of this T cell receptor beta chain is a study of T cells in Graves' hyperthyroidism and ophthalmopathy. RNA transcripts gave rise to amplified TCR beta CDR3 regions. First-round RT-PCR targeting the TCR CDR3 was performed with the HTBI primer set. TCRdb reprocessed the multiplex PCR reads via MiXCR and lists one record per CDR3 protein. This sample carries 300,000 to 350,000 distinct CDR3 sequences, around a sixth of them seen once, and the ten largest clones take around 47%. Fresh peripheral blood, about 10 ml of it, supplied the PBMCs. Whole-study results and caveats: Most thyroid clonotypes that were expanded above 0.001 also turned up in blood.

This clonotype was seen a handful of times. Its specificity is not known. What was sequenced was blood. The clonotype comes from a woman between 50 and 59 years old with Graves' hyperthyroidism.

CDR3 in DNA: TGCGCCAGCAGCCCGTTAGCGGGAGATGATGAGCAGTTCTTC. Translated: CASSPLAGDDEQFF. V is TRBV4-1 and J is TRBJ2-1; 9 nucleotides match TRBD2. The germline V gene has CDR1 MGHRA and CDR2 YSYEKL. This CDR3 has 14 residues. With V trimmed by 4 bases and J by 8 bases, 6 bases remained unmatched.